Following are 25 T cell receptor beta chains from one sample sequenced in a study of identical twins. Each CDR3 protein is one row after TCRdb ran MiXCR on the 5' RACE reads. The repertoire has around 490,000 distinct CDR3 sequences, under 25% of them found once; the top ten carry 0.4% to 0.6%. These data were likewise used in another study, on yellow fever vaccine responses in identical twins.

The sequenced sample consisted of CD4+ T cells sorted from blood. These receptor sequences come from a woman between 18 and 29 years old in good health.

The chain couples TRBV5-1 to TRBJ2-1; D not resolved. The CDR3 sequence is 13 residues long. Germline V gives CDR1 SGHRS, CDR2 YFSETQ. V lost 6 bases, J lost 3 bases, and 10 bases lay in between. CDR3 coding DNA: TGCGCCAGCAACGGGCAGGTCTACAATGAGCAGTTCTTC. Protein product: CASNGQVYNEQFF.

This clonotype was seen a handful of times. V and J are TRBV20-1 and TRBJ2-7, with D possibly TRBD2 on 5 matching bases. V dropped 3 bases and J dropped 0 bases, with 6 bases sitting between them. This CDR3 is 12 amino acids long. The germline V gene has CDR1 DFQATT and CDR2 SNEGSKA (reference sequence). CDR3 sequence (DNA): TGCAGTGCTAGCCTAGCCTCCTACGAGCAGTACGTC. It specifies CSASLASYEQYV.

This clonotype has just a few counts. The V call is TRBV20-1, the J call TRBJ2-2, with D unclear. CDR3 length: 14 residues. Germline values: CDR1 DFQATT, CDR2 SNEGSKA (reference sequence). Deletions cut 4 bases from V and 0 bases from J, with 9 bases between. For the CDR3, the DNA is TGCAGTGCTATGTCTCTAGCGAACACCGGGGAGCTGTTTTTT. This gives the protein CSAMSLANTGELFF.

The chain carries TRBV6-1 and TRBJ1-1; possible D gene TRBD1, 6 bases. The CDR3 has 15 residues. CDR1 is MNHNS and CDR2 is SASEGT in the germline V gene. V dropped 6 bases and J dropped 0 bases, with 14 bases sitting between them. For the CDR3, the DNA is TGTGCCAGCAGGGTACAGGGCCCTATGAACACTGAAGCTTTCTTT. Encoded protein: CASRVQGPMNTEAFF.

This clonotype has only a few counts. V gene TRBV3-1 combines with J gene TRBJ2-4; D is possibly TRBD2 (5 bases). Looked up from germline, CDR1 is LGHDT and CDR2 is YNNKEL (reference sequence). This CDR3 spans 14 amino acids. The germline V and J ends were trimmed by 1 base and 5 bases, with 9 bases remaining between them. CDR3 in DNA: TGTGCCAGCAGCCAAGCTGCTAGCCAAAACATTCAGTACTTC. It translates to CASSQAASQNIQYF.

The chain combines TRBV5-1 with TRBJ2-2; no reliable D call. Germline CDR1 SGHRS, CDR2 YFSETQ. V was trimmed by 4 bases and J by 1 base, leaving 8 bases between them. The CDR3 is 14 amino acids. CDR3 sequence: CASSKDGNTGELFF. Written as DNA, the CDR3 is TGCGCCAGCAGCAAGGACGGGAACACCGGGGAGCTGTTTTTT.

The chain couples TRBV27 to TRBJ2-7, with D tentatively TRBD1 or TRBD2 (7 bases each). CDR3 size: 16 residues. The V gene lost 3 bases and the J gene lost 7 bases, with 22 bases spanning the gap. The germline V gene has CDR1 MNHEY and CDR2 SMNVEV (reference sequence). In nucleotides, the CDR3 is TGTGCCAGCAGTTTTTCAGGGAGGGGGCTTTTGGGTGAGCAGTACTTC. Translated: CASSFSGRGLLGEQYF.

This clonotype was seen only a few times. The rearrangement links TRBV25-1 to TRBJ2-1, with D perhaps TRBD2 (6 bases). The CDR3 is made up of 13 amino acids. The germline V gene has CDR1 MGHDK and CDR2 SYGVNS. The ends were cut back, 3 bases at V and 8 bases at J, with 11 bases in the middle. The CDR3 loop reads CASSEGGFYEQFF. The DNA for the CDR3 is TGTGCCAGCAGTGAGGGGGGTTTCTATGAGCAGTTCTTC.

This clonotype was picked up a small number of times. The chain couples TRBV11-2 to TRBJ1-1; D uncertain. The CDR3 spans 14 residues. Germline assignment: CDR1 SGHAT and CDR2 FQNNGV. The V gene lost 3 bases and the J gene lost 4 bases, with 12 bases spanning the gap. CDR3 region: CASSFWVSGTEAFF. For the CDR3, the DNA is TGTGCCAGCAGCTTCTGGGTGTCCGGCACTGAAGCTTTCTTT.

This clonotype was detected only a few times. CDR3 sequence reads: CASKASGSPGEQYF. CDR3 DNA: TGCGCCAGCAAGGCTAGCGGGAGTCCGGGCGAGCAGTACTTC. This chain connects TRBV5-1 to TRBJ2-7; 10 bases line up with TRBD2. The germline CDR1 and CDR2 sequences are SGHRS and YFSETQ. V dropped 6 bases and J dropped 6; count of bases not matched to a gene: 9. The CDR3 sequence is 14 residues long.

This clonotype has more than one count but fewer than ten. The genes are TRBV3-1 and TRBJ2-7; D unclear. The V gene's germline CDR1 is LGHDT and CDR2 YNNKEL (reference sequence). Deletions cut 2 bases from V and 0 bases from J, with 8 bases between. The CDR3 consists of 14 residues. CDR3 in amino acids: CASSQLGNSYEQYF. The CDR3, as DNA: TGTGCCAGCAGCCAACTTGGGAACTCCTACGAGCAGTACTTC.

This clonotype was detected a few times. In nucleotides, the CDR3 is TGCAGCGTTGGAGGTGGAGCGGGAGCTACCTACGAGCAGTACTTC. Translating it yields CSVGGGAGATYEQYF. The chain recombines TRBV29-1 with TRBJ2-7; 8 nucleotides align to TRBD2. V was pared by 4 bases and J by 2 bases, with 10 bases of the junction left unmatched. The CDR3 sequence is 15 residues long. Looked up from germline, CDR1 is SQVTM and CDR2 is ANQGSEA.

The chain combines TRBV5-6 with TRBJ2-3, with D uncertain. Germline V gene data show CDR1 as SGHDT and CDR2 as YYEEEE. The CDR3 has 15 amino acids. V gave up 4 bases and J gave up 1 base, with 13 bases separating them. For the CDR3, the DNA is TGTGCCAGCAGCCGCGAAGGACCGCGCACAGATACGCAGTATTTT. It translates to CASSREGPRTDTQYF.

The chain uses TRBV3-1 and TRBJ2-3; the D is unclear. The CDR3 consists of 15 residues. Germline CDR1 reads LGHDT; CDR2 reads YNNKEL (reference sequence). Deletions cut 0 bases from V and 9 bases from J, with 16 bases between. The CDR3 protein is CASSQDLGVPWTQYF. CDR3 coding DNA: TGTGCCAGCAGCCAAGATCTCGGAGTACCGTGGACGCAGTATTTT.

A few counts support this clonotype. This chain links TRBV5-1 with TRBJ2-7; D gene unclear. Germline V CDR1 and CDR2: SGHRS, YFSETQ. V shed 0 bases and J shed 0 bases, with 7 bases lying between them. The length of the CDR3 is 14 residues. The CDR3 DNA reads TGCGCCAGCAGCTTGGGGGCCCCCTCCTACGAGCAGTACTTC. Translated, it gives CASSLGAPSYEQYF.

J is TRBJ2-1 and V is TRBV4-1, with D hard to call. Germline CDR1 and CDR2: MGHRA and YSYEKL. The V end lost 0 bases, the J end lost 7 bases, and 7 bases lay between the germline ends. CDR3 length equals 13 residues. CDR3 nucleotides: TGCGCCAGCAGCCAAGATTTCTGGAATGAGCAGTTCTTC. Residues: CASSQDFWNEQFF.

This clonotype was seen ten or more times. The rearrangement joins TRBV5-1 to TRBJ2-1, with D uncertain. The germline V gene has CDR1 SGHRS and CDR2 YFSETQ. The CDR3 is 14 amino acids. The V end lost 0 bases, the J end lost 4 bases, and 8 bases lay between the germline ends. The CDR3 coding sequence is TGCGCCAGCAGCTTGGGGCTGGTATACAATGAGCAGTTCTTC. It translates to CASSLGLVYNEQFF.

The V and J genes are TRBV15 and TRBJ2-1; D is perhaps TRBD1 or TRBD2 (5 bases each). Germline CDR1 is LNHNV and CDR2 is YYDKDF (reference sequence). The CDR3 extends over 15 amino acids. Deletions cut 7 bases from V and 4 bases from J, with 17 bases between. The CDR3 loop is CATMAGTLLYNEQFF. The DNA of the CDR3 is TGTGCCACCATGGCAGGGACCCTATTATACAATGAGCAGTTCTTC.

This clonotype was found a few times. This chain links TRBV19 with TRBJ2-3, with 10 bases lining up with TRBD2. V shed 6 bases and J 2 bases; nucleotides not matched to a gene: 5. Germline-derived CDR1 and CDR2 are LNHDA and SQIVND (reference sequence). The CDR3 sequence is 15 residues long. The CDR3 sequence is CASSWTSGDTDTQYF. For the CDR3, the DNA is TGTGCCAGTAGCTGGACTAGCGGAGACACAGATACGCAGTATTTT.

The chain joins TRBV12-3 or TRBV12-4 to TRBJ2-2, with D uncertain. Deletions cut 3 bases from V and 4 bases from J, with 18 bases between. CDR3 length: 17 residues. CDR3 amino acids: CASSFMPSGGVTGELFF. As DNA, the CDR3 is TGTGCCAGCAGTTTCATGCCCTCAGGTGGGGTCACCGGGGAGCTGTTTTTT.

This chain connects TRBV24-1 to TRBJ2-7; 7 nucleotides line up with TRBD1. This CDR3 is built from 14 residues. The trim removed 10 bases at V and 6 bases at J, leaving 14 bases unmatched. CDR1 and CDR2 from the germline V gene are KGHDR and SFDVKD. Written as DNA, the CDR3 is TGTGCCACTTGTTGCGACAGGGAGAGGTGCGAGCAGTACTTC. Translation gives CATCCDRERCEQYF.

Only a few counts were recorded for this clonotype. V is TRBV29-1 and J is TRBJ2-6, with no clear D. Trimming removed 6 bases at V and 0 bases at J, with 12 bases between. The CDR3 totals 15 residues. CDR1 and CDR2 from the germline V gene are SQVTM and ANQGSEA. DNA for the CDR3: TGCAGCGTAGGTTCGGCCCTCTCTGGGGCCAACGTCCTGACTTTC. Amino acids: CSVGSALSGANVLTF.

The chain uses TRBV7-2 and TRBJ2-1; 8 bases are shared with TRBD2. Germline CDR1 SGHTA, CDR2 FQGNSA. The length of the CDR3 is 15 residues. V was pared by 5 bases and J by 4 bases, with 7 bases of the junction left unmatched. The CDR3 sequence: CASSTSSGPYNEQFF. The CDR3 DNA follows: TGTGCCAGCAGCACCTCTAGCGGGCCTTACAATGAGCAGTTCTTC.

This rearrangement joins TRBV6-1 to TRBJ2-7; 7 nucleotides line up with TRBD1. Germline-derived CDR1 and CDR2 are MNHNS and SASEGT. With V trimmed by 6 bases and J by 3 bases, 5 bases remained unmatched. This CDR3 has 13 residues. The CDR3 spells CASRMGQSYEQYV. CDR3 DNA sequence: TGTGCCAGCAGGATGGGACAGAGCTACGAGCAGTACGTC.

The chain recombines TRBV6-5 with TRBJ2-1; D is perhaps TRBD1 or TRBD2 (8 bases each). Trimming took 3 bases from V and 9 from J, leaving 21 bases between them. Germline V gene lookup returns CDR1 MNHEY and CDR2 SVGAGI. The CDR3 covers 16 residues. CDR3 sequence reads: CASSYPGLGQGGEQFF. In DNA form, the CDR3 reads TGTGCCAGCAGTTATCCGGGACTAGGACAGGGAGGTGAGCAGTTCTTC.